The TCR beta chain described here comes from a study of cytomegalovirus exposure and HLA in healthy donors. This clone was detected only a few times. The antigen remains unidentified. Nominally healthy donors were sampled, though unrecorded immune exposures were likely. Study-wide points: Data from an earlier analysis indicated that most TCR beta V segments were productive either about 90% or about 30% of the time. It was 164 TCR beta chains that were listed as cytomegalovirus-associated.

The primer mix had 60 Vbeta and 13 Jbeta primers. Repertoires were generated with immunoSEQ multiplex PCR, while TCRdb's copy carries only in-frame clones and drops some. Of about 240,000 clones listed, roughly four fifths are singletons. Sequenced material: PBMCs. The clonotype was recovered from a woman in her fifties or sixties in good health and CMV-seropositive.

CDR3 coding DNA: TGTGCCAGCAGTTGGGACAGGGCGGTTCCTAACTCACCCCTCCACTTT. Translated: CASSWDRAVPNSPLHF. The chain links TRBV28 to TRBJ1-6, with 9 bases fitting TRBD1. After removal of 4 bases from V and 10 bases from J, the junction contained 11 bases not matched to a gene. The CDR3 extends over 16 amino acids. Germline values: CDR1 MDHEN, CDR2 SYDVKM. The complete variable domain, with remaining parts taken from reference TRBV28 and TRBJ1-6, reads DVKVTQSSRYLVKRTGEKVFLECVQDMDHENMFWYRQDPGLGLRLIYFSYDVKMKEKGDIPEGYSVSREKKERFSLILESASTNQTSMYLCASSWDRAVPNSPLHFGNGTRLTVT.